This entry is about one TCR beta chain. Its antigen target is currently unknown. Nothing much larger sits one base from this clone, and base qualities are not available. The germline V gene (reference sequence) provides CDR1 DFQATT and CDR2 SNEGSKA. The CDR3 sequence holds 17 residues, the cysteine and phenylalanine included. Only the CDR3 part of the read is kept: 51 bases, read in frame from the first base. Trimming leaves V shorter by 0 bases and J shorter by 5 bases, with the junction holding 10 bases beyond the gene matches. The roughly 38 donors, aged about 6 to 95 years, were systemically healthy Caucasian individuals from Russia. Approximately 9.7 milliliters of peripheral blood were drawn from each donor into EDTA-treated Vacutainer tubes. PBMCs were isolated by Ficoll-Paque density-gradient centrifugation, with at least 7 million obtained per sample. Total RNA, at least 6 micrograms per sample, was extracted from PBMCs with Trizol reagent. For every donor, an aliquot of PBMCs went through flow cytometry to measure the percentages of naive CD45RAhigh/CD27high T cells.

The library was obtained by 5' RACE. The reads were generated on an Illumina HiSeq 2500. The second PCR ran for roughly 7 to 12 cycles and used a J-beta primer mix along with a sample-barcoded 5' primer. A template-switch 5' adaptor carrying 12 random nucleotides introduced a unique molecular identifier onto each TCR beta cDNA molecule. At least 2.5 million CDR3-containing paired-end reads were obtained from each sample. The Mint cDNA synthesis kit, primed by a TRBC-specific oligonucleotide, was used to synthesize first-strand cDNA from all RNA. All cDNA was treated with uracil-DNA glycosylase and then went through a first 18-cycle PCR with the universal primers M1SS and BC2_uni_R. Processing in the source paper ran as follows. For normalization, 1 million high-quality reads were randomly selected from each sample, with every read carrying a distinct molecular identifier. Instead of being binned into consensus sequences, reads that shared molecular identifiers were thrown out. MiTCR, set to a Q25 quality threshold and the strictest error-elimination algorithm, was used for CDR3 identification, clonotype clustering and error correction. A nonparametric unseen species model with Euler transformation was used to estimate a lower bound on total TCR beta diversity. TCRdb's own reprocessing of the public reads used fastp at Q25 and MiXCR and kept productive beta chains. Rows are combined by CDR3 protein, so each entry shows the most common genes and DNA. TCRdb, not the authors, supplied the V and J calls. The sample table contains hundreds of thousands of distinct CDR3 sequences; only one count was recorded for about 56% of them. Of the sample, 25% to 30% falls within the top ten clones.

This record belongs to a study of blood T cells in healthy people across ages (dated by TCRdb to the mid-2010s). The study in broad terms: Template switching captured roughly one uniquely barcoded TCR beta cDNA molecule per two T cells in model experiments. For two donors (one aged 18 to 30 and one aged 80 or older), the study analyzed two additional independent replicas of 1 million unique cDNA reads from the same blood draw. To track age-related changes in TCR beta repertoire diversity, the study relied on deep sequencing normalized with unique cDNA molecular identifiers. The donors were split into four age groups: young (average about 16 years), middle-aged (about 40), aged (62) and long-lived (roughly 80). Donors of different ages were randomly distributed across sequencing lanes to avoid experimental bias.

The paper as a whole reports these results and caveats: Donor CMV infection status was unknown, potentially confounding age-related changes in expanded clonotypes. Since profiling was done on bulk unsorted PBMCs, naive and antigen-experienced compartments could not be conclusively compared. The percentage of naive T cells measured by flow cytometry correlated strongly with observed TCR beta diversity. Observed TCR beta diversity per million T cells fell roughly linearly with age, and a significant reduction was already apparent by age roughly 40. Estimates of total diversity from one million sequenced T cells were regarded as lower bounds and underestimates. The long-lived group showed more naive CD4+ T cells, fewer expanded clones and increased TCR diversity than the aged group, suggesting age selection.

The specimen was blood. This clonotype was obtained from a man between 35 and 55 years old in good health. In this chain, TRBV20-1 is recombined with TRBJ2-5; 12 bases in the middle match TRBD2. The DNA is TGCAGTGCTAGAGATCGACCGACTAGCGGGAGTGGGGAGACCCAGTACTTC. This gives the protein CSARDRPTSGSGETQYF.